This note documents a single T cell receptor (beta chain) sequence. The sample originates from a study of blood T cell repertoires in COVID-19. Across the study: Sites in the United States, Italy and Spain provided acute and convalescent COVID-19 samples. T cells, B-cell-depleted T cells, or PBMCs supplied cDNA or gDNA.

With 0 bases removed from V and 6 bases from J, the gap between germline ends came to 13 bases. Germline V CDR1 and CDR2: SGHRS, YFSETQ. The CDR3 consists of 15 residues. In the original workflow: Scientists estimated how many nucleated cells there were by amplifying reference gene primers. Sequenced by immunoSEQ multiplex PCR; TCRdb stores in-frame clones only, minus some. The V and J calls and the clone size are those of that table, but D and trimming were determined from the DNA. Of 100,000 to 150,000 clones in the sample, about 72% were seen once. Source material: peripheral blood. This sequence joins TRBV5-1 and TRBJ1-5; D might be TRBD1 (6 bases). The receptor comes from a woman between 70 and 85 years old with acute or convalescent COVID-19. CDR3 residues: CASSLDTGLGQPQHF. The CDR3 DNA is TGCGCCAGCAGCTTGGACACAGGGTTGGGTCAGCCCCAGCATTTT.